Following are 7 T cell receptor beta chains from one sample sequenced in a study of identical twins. TCRdb re-called the 5' RACE reads through MiXCR, storing one row per CDR3 protein. The sample lists roughly 200,000 distinct CDR3 sequences; 6% to 9% were seen once. This sample also appeared in a second study, on yellow fever vaccine responses in identical twins.

The sequenced sample was memory (CD45RO+) T cells sorted from blood. These receptors were taken from a woman aged 18-29 years in good health.

The J gene is TRBJ2-4, the V gene TRBV25-1; a possible D gene is TRBD1 (7 bases). Germline lookup yields CDR1 MGHDK and CDR2 SYGVNS. CDR3 length: 16 amino acids. V dropped 4 bases and J dropped 0 bases, with 13 bases sitting between them. CDR3 region: CASSARQGLAKNIQYF. The DNA of the CDR3 is TGTGCCAGCAGTGCCCGACAGGGACTAGCCAAAAACATTCAGTACTTC.

The chain's CDR3 is CSARDRQGNTEAFF. The CDR3 DNA sequence: TGCAGTGCTAGAGATAGACAGGGGAACACTGAAGCTTTCTTT. The chain links TRBV20-1 to TRBJ1-1; 7 bases match TRBD1. V dropped 0 bases and J dropped 1; count of bases not matched to a gene: 2. The CDR3 covers 14 residues. In germline, CDR1 is DFQATT, CDR2 SNEGSKA (reference sequence).

As regards this clonotype: Being one base from a much bigger clone, this may be a read error. The chain carries TRBV5-1 and TRBJ2-1; 9 nucleotides line up with TRBD1. The CDR3 spans 14 residues. Germline V gene data show CDR1 as SGHRS and CDR2 as YFSETQ. CDR3 loop: CASSSGQGTYEQLF. The CDR3 DNA sequence: TGCGCCAGCAGCTCGGGACAGGGCACCTATGAGCAGCTCTTC.

This clonotype has at least ten counts. The rearrangement uses TRBV12-3 or TRBV12-4 and TRBJ2-7; a weak D match, TRBD2 (5 bases). Trimming removed 5 bases from V and 5 bases from J, with 13 bases in between. There are 13 residues in the CDR3. Written as DNA, the CDR3 is TGTGCCAGCAGTCGGCGGGTTATCGACGAGCAGTACTTC. Protein sequence: CASSRRVIDEQYF.

J is TRBJ2-7 and V is TRBV4-3, with 8 positions matching TRBD2. Germline values: CDR1 LGHNA, CDR2 YSLEER. With 1 base clipped from V and 6 bases from J, the junction kept 8 bases outside the gene matches. The CDR3 is 15 amino acids. The chain's CDR3 is CASSQAASGPGEQYF. CDR3 nucleotide sequence: TGCGCCAGCAGCCAAGCGGCTAGCGGGCCAGGCGAGCAGTACTTC.

The chain couples TRBV6-5 to TRBJ2-7, with 7 bases that match TRBD1. Unmatched junction bases numbered 7, after V lost 0 bases and J lost 2 bases. This CDR3 spans 16 amino acids. Per the germline V gene, CDR1 is MNHEY and CDR2 is SVGAGI. The CDR3 nucleotides are TGTGCCAGCAGTTACTCGGTGCGCACAGGGGCCTACGAGCAGTACTTC. This translates into CASSYSVRTGAYEQYF.

The chain employs TRBV27 and TRBJ1-2, with D possibly matching TRBD1 (6 bases). The CDR3 has 13 amino acids. The V end was cut by 10 bases, the J end by 6 bases, with 18 bases between. Germline V gene sequence: CDR1 MNHEY, CDR2 SMNVEV (reference sequence). CDR3 region: CATTKNRVDGYTF. The CDR3 coding sequence is TGTGCCACCACCAAAAACAGGGTCGATGGCTACACCTTC.